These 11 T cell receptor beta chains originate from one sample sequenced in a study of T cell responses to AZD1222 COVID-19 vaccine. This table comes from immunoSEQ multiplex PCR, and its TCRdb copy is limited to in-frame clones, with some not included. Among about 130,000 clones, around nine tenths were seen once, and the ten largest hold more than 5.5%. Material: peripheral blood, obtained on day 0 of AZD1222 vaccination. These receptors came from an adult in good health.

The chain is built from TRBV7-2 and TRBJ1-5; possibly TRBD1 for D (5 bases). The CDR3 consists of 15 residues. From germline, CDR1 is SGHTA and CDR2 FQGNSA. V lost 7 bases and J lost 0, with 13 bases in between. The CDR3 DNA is TGTGCCAGCACTTCGGGGGGGGTTAGCAATCAGCCCCAGCATTTT. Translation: CASTSGGVSNQPQHF.

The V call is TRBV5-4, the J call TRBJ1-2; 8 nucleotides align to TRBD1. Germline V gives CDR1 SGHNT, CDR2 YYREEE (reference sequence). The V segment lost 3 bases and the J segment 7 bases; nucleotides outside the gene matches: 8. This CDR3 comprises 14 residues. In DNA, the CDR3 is TGTGCCAGCAGCTCGACAGGGGATGGGCGTGGCTACACCTTC. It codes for CASSSTGDGRGYTF. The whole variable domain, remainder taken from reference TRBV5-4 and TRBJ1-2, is ETGVTQSPTHLIKTRGQQVTLRCSSQSGHNTVSWYQQALGQGPQFIFQYYREEENGRGNFPPRFSGLQFPNYSSELNVNALELDDSALYLCASSSTGDGRGYTFGSGTRLTVV.

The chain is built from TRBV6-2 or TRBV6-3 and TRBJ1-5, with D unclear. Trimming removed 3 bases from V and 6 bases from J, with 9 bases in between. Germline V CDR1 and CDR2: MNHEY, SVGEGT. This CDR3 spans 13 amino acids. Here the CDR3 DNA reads TGTGCCAGCAGTTATTCGGCCTTTCAGCCCCAGCATTTT. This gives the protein CASSYSAFQPQHF.

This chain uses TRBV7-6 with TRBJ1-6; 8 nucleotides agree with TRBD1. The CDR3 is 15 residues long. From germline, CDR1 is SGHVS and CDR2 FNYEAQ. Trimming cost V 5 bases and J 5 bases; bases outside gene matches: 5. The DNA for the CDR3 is TGTGCCAGCAGCCCACAGACAGGGGATAATTCACCCCTCCACTTT. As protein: CASSPQTGDNSPLHF.

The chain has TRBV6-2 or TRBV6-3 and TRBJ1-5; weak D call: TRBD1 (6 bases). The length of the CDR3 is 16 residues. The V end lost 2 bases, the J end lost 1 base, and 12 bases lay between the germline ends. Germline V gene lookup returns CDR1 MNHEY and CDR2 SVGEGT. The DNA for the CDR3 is TGTGCCAGCAGTTACACGGGGGCTCTGAGCAATCAGCCCCAGCATTTT. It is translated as CASSYTGALSNQPQHF.

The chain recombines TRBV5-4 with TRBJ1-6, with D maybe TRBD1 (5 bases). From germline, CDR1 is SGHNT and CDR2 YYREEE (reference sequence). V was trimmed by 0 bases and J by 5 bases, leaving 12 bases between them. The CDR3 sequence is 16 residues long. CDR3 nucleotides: TGTGCCAGCAGCTTGGCGGGGGGTAGGGATAATTCACCCCTCCACTTT. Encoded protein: CASSLAGGRDNSPLHF.

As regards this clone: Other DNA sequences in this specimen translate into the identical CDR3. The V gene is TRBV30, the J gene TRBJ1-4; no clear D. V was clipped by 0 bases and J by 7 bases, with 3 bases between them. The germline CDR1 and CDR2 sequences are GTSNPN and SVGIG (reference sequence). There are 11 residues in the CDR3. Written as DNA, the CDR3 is TGTGCCTGGAGTGTGGGTGAAAAACTGTTTTTT. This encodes CAWSVGEKLFF. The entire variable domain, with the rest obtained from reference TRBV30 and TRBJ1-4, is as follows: SQTIHQWPATLVQPVGSPLSLECTVEGTSNPNLYWYRQAAGRGLQLLFYSVGIGQISSEVPQNLSASRPQDRQFILSSKKLLLSDSGFYLCAWSVGEKLFFGSGTQLSVL.

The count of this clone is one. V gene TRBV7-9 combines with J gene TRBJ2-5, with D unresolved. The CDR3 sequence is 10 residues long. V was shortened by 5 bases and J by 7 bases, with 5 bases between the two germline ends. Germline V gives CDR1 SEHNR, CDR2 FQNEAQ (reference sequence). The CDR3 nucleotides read TGTGCCAGCAGCCCGGGGACCCAGTACTTC. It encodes CASSPGTQYF.

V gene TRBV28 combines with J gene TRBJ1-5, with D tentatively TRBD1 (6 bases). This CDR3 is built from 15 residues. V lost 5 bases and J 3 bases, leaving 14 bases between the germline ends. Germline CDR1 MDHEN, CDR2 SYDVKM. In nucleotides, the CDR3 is TGTGCCAGCAGTCTGGGCGGACAGTTCAATCAGCCCCAGCATTTT. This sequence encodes CASSLGGQFNQPQHF.

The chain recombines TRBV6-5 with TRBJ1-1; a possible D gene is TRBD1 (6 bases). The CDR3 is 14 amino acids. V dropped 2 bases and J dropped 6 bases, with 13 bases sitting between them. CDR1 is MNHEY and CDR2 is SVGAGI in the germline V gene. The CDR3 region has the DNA TGTGCCAGCAGTTACAACGGGGGGCTACCTGAAGCTTTCTTT. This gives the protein CASSYNGGLPEAFF.

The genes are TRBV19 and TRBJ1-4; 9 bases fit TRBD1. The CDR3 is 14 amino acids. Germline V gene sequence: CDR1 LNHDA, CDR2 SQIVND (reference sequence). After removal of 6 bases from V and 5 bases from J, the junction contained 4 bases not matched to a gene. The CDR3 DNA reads TGTGCCAGTAGGTCCGGGACAGGGAATGAAAAACTGTTTTTT. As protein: CASRSGTGNEKLFF.